This T cell receptor beta chain was profiled in a study of T-cell memory formation after mild COVID-19. This clonotype was counted many times. One entry per CDR3 protein results from TCRdb running MiXCR on the 5' RACE reads. The sample includes roughly 350,000 distinct CDR3 sequences, approximately 13% of them seen just once. V lost 6 bases and J lost 4, with 15 bases in between. From germline, CDR1 is GTSNPN and CDR2 SVGIG (reference sequence). There are 14 residues in the CDR3. The sample was PBMCs or a T cell subset sorted from them (not recorded which). The TCR comes from a man younger than 35 who had mild COVID-19 (a few samples of this study predate the infection). Cell type and time point are not known. This chain links TRBV30 with TRBJ2-2, with D possibly matching TRBD1 (6 bases). The CDR3 DNA is TGTGCCTGCACCCAGGGGAGCCTCACCGGGGAGCTGTTTTTT. It translates to CACTQGSLTGELFF.